The 24 T cell receptor beta chains in this list originate from one sample, sequenced in a study of T cells in localized non-small cell lung cancer (dated by TCRdb to the early 2020s). Libraries were prepared through the immunoSEQ multiplex PCR assay. Entries here come from immuneACCESS through TCRdb and include only in-frame sequences with V and J called. Some clones fail to appear in such tables; in the studies checked, an unresolved V gene covers under half of the shortfall, and the cause of the remainder is unknown. Across this sample there are about 40,000 clones, with more than 75% seen only once. Approximately 6.6% of the sample rests with the top ten. The input for sequencing was peripheral blood, taken before any cancer treatment. The source is a man aged 40 to 69 with stage I lung adenocarcinoma.

The chain combines TRBV28 with TRBJ2-7; no firm D call. V was clipped by 4 bases and J by 4 bases, with 14 bases between them. Germline-derived CDR1 and CDR2 are MDHEN and SYDVKM. The CDR3 is 14 residues long. This CDR3 is CASSYTEDGYEQYF. In nucleotides, the CDR3 is TGTGCCAGCAGTTATACAGAGGACGGATACGAGCAGTACTTC.

The chain employs TRBV4-3 and TRBJ2-3; 10 positions match TRBD2. Germline values: CDR1 LGHNA, CDR2 YSLEER. The junction had 14 bases not matched to a gene; V was cut back by 2 bases and J by 3 bases. The CDR3 has 19 residues. CDR3 sequence (DNA): TGCGCCAGCAGCCAATACCCTGTTGGAGCGGGAGGGGTGACAGATACGCAGTATTTT. As protein: CASSQYPVGAGGVTDTQYF.

This clone was seen a few times. Other DNA sequences of this sample code for an identical CDR3. The chain is built from TRBV2 and TRBJ2-1, with a tentative D call TRBD2 (5 bases). The CDR3 has 15 amino acids. Germline CDR1 SNHLY, CDR2 FYNNEI. Trimming left V 5 bases short and J 0 bases short, with 11 bases between. The CDR3 nucleotides are TGTGCCAGCAGTATTAGTGGGAGCTCCTACAATGAGCAGTTCTTC. This translates into CASSISGSSYNEQFF.

This clone has only one observation. The genes are TRBV7-2 and TRBJ2-5, with a tentative D call TRBD1 (5 bases). The CDR3 contains 13 residues. Trimming took off 3 bases at V and 5 bases at J, with 10 bases between the two ends. Germline assignment: CDR1 SGHTA and CDR2 FQGNSA. CDR3 protein: CASSFGSGETQYF. The CDR3 DNA sequence: TGTGCCAGCAGCTTCGGGTCAGGGGAGACCCAGTACTTC.

This chain uses TRBV12-5 with TRBJ2-3; no clear D. CDR1 LGHNT and CDR2 FRNRAP come from the germline V gene. V dropped 6 bases and J dropped 5 bases, with 12 bases sitting between them. This CDR3 spans 13 amino acids. Here the CDR3 DNA reads TGTGCTAGTGGCCCCGGACCGGGAGATACGCAGTATTTT. This gives the protein CASGPGPGDTQYF. Full variable domain (rest looked up from reference TRBV12-5 and TRBJ2-3): DARVTQTPRHKVTEMGQEVTMRCQPILGHNTVFWYRQTMMQGLELLAYFRNRAPLDDSGMPKDRFSAEMPDATLATLKIQPSEPRDSAVYFCASGPGPGDTQYFGPGTRLTVL.

V and J are TRBV15 and TRBJ2-1; D gene ambiguous. Trimming removed 5 bases from V and 0 bases from J, with 11 bases in between. The CDR3 runs to 15 residues. The germline V gene has CDR1 LNHNV and CDR2 YYDKDF (reference sequence). The CDR3 bases are TGTGCCACCAGCGTAAGGTCACTCTCCTACAATGAGCAGTTCTTC. Protein sequence: CATSVRSLSYNEQFF.

J is TRBJ1-2 and V is TRBV5-1; D not resolved. The CDR3 length is 14 residues. Germline values: CDR1 SGHRS, CDR2 YFSETQ. V was shortened by 0 bases and J by 0 bases, with 6 bases between the two germline ends. CDR3 sequence (DNA): TGCGCCAGCAGCTTGGAGGGAGCTAACTATGGCTACACCTTC. Its protein product is CASSLEGANYGYTF.

J is TRBJ2-6 and V is TRBV7-4, with D hard to call. The germline V gene has CDR1 SGHVT and CDR2 SQSDAQ. The CDR3 runs 18 residues. V lost 5 bases and J 5 bases, leaving 22 bases between the germline ends. The CDR3 bases are TGTGCCAGCAGCGGATCGTCCAGCTCACAAAGTCGGGCCAACGTCCTGACTTTC. Translated: CASSGSSSSQSRANVLTF. The complete variable domain, with remaining parts taken from reference TRBV7-4 and TRBJ2-6, reads GAGVSQSPRYKVAKRGRDVALRCDSISGHVTLYWYRQTLGQGSEVLTYSQSDAQRDKSGRPSGRFSAERPERSVSTLKIQRTEQGDSAVYLCASSGSSSSQSRANVLTFGAGSRLTVL.

The chain carries TRBV5-5 and TRBJ2-1; D may be TRBD2 (7 bases). Between the trimmed V and J ends, which lost 3 bases and 7 bases, there was a span of 23 bases. CDR1 is SGHKS and CDR2 is YYEKEE in the germline V gene (reference sequence). This CDR3 region has 17 residues. CDR3 bases: TGTGCCAGCAGCTACCAAAGGGGGGGCGCTCGTCGGAATGAGCAGTTCTTC. Amino acid sequence: CASSYQRGGARRNEQFF.

This chain links TRBV7-9 with TRBJ2-4, with D uncertain. V lost 8 bases to trimming and J lost 8 bases, with 16 bases between them. The CDR3 runs 13 residues. Germline V gene sequence: CDR1 SEHNR, CDR2 FQNEAQ (reference sequence). The CDR3 DNA reads TGTGCCAGCGAGGCTGGCAGGAACGACATTCAGTACTTC. It translates to CASEAGRNDIQYF.

CDR3 DNA sequence: TGTGCCACCAGCAGCTCCTGGGACGGGGGGCTTAATGAAAAACTGTTTTTT. Its protein is CATSSSWDGGLNEKLFF. The gene calls are TRBV15 and TRBJ1-4, with a possible D match to TRBD1 (6 bases). The length of the CDR3 is 17 residues. V lost 3 bases, J lost 4 bases, and 18 bases lay in between. Germline CDR1 and CDR2: LNHNV and YYDKDF (reference sequence).

This clone was counted a single time. The chain recombines TRBV18 with TRBJ2-2; 8 bases fit TRBD1. This CDR3 has 17 residues. With V trimmed by 3 bases and J by 3 bases, 9 bases remained unmatched. Germline V gene lookup returns CDR1 KGHSH and CDR2 LQKENI. CDR3 bases: TGTGCCAGCTCACCGAATTTGGACAGGGCGTACACCGGGGAGCTGTTTTTT. Its translation is CASSPNLDRAYTGELFF.

The V and J genes are TRBV7-2 and TRBJ1-4; D gene uncertain. Trimming pared 5 bases from V and 2 bases from J, leaving 21 bases between. Germline V gives CDR1 SGHTA, CDR2 FQGNSA. CDR3 length: 18 residues. The DNA of the CDR3 is TGTGCCAGCAGCCTCGCCCGGTCCGCATTTTACACTAATGAAAAACTGTTTTTT. It codes for CASSLARSAFYTNEKLFF. Drawing the rest from reference TRBV7-2 and TRBJ1-4, the complete variable domain is GAGVSQSPSNKVTEKGKDVELRCDPISGHTALYWYRQSLGQGLEFLIYFQGNSAPDKSGLPSDRFSAERTGGSVSTLTIQRTQQEDSAVYLCASSLARSAFYTNEKLFFGSGTQLSVL.

The V gene is TRBV27, the J gene TRBJ2-1; 12 bases map to TRBD2. The CDR3 totals 15 residues. Trimming at V came to 2 bases and at J to 10 bases, leaving 6 bases not matched to a gene. Germline-derived CDR1 and CDR2 are MNHEY and SMNVEV (reference sequence). The CDR3 protein is CASSLLAGGGREQFF. CDR3 coding DNA: TGTGCCAGCAGTTTACTAGCGGGAGGGGGTAGGGAGCAGTTCTTC.

The chain is built from TRBV18 and TRBJ2-1; possibly TRBD2 for D (6 bases). V dropped 4 bases and J dropped 9 bases, with 13 bases sitting between them. The CDR3 has 13 amino acids. The germline gives CDR1 KGHSH, CDR2 LQKENI. Here the CDR3 DNA reads TGTGCCAGCTCACGACTAGAGGGGTTTGAGCAGTTCTTC. This gives the protein CASSRLEGFEQFF.

The rearrangement uses TRBV21-1 and TRBJ1-1; the table's D call, TRBD1, has no DNA check behind it. TRBV21-1 is a pseudogene. The CDR3 spans 13 residues. The CDR3 reads CASTLRDRVGAFF. The DNA for the CDR3 is TGTGCCAGCACCCTAAGGGACAGGGTCGGGGCTTTCTTT.

The chain employs TRBV12-5 and TRBJ1-2; 7 bases map to TRBD1. CDR3 length equals 14 residues. V lost 5 bases and J lost 3; bases outside the gene matches: 6. Per the germline V gene, CDR1 is LGHNT and CDR2 is FRNRAP. CDR3 DNA sequence: TGTGCTAGTGGTAAACAGGGGTTGGACTATGGCTACACCTTC. Its translation: CASGKQGLDYGYTF.

This rearrangement joins TRBV9 to TRBJ2-3; D unclear. The CDR3 runs 15 residues. In germline, CDR1 is SGDLS, CDR2 YYNGEE. The germline V and J ends were trimmed by 0 bases and 2 bases, with 10 bases remaining between them. The CDR3 nucleotides are TGTGCCAGCAGCGTAGAAGTACGGCACACAGATACGCAGTATTTT. Its protein is CASSVEVRHTDTQYF.

J is TRBJ2-2 and V is TRBV28; 9 bases are shared with TRBD2. V trimming: 8 bases; J trimming: 5 bases; junction bases outside the gene matches: 9. The CDR3 has 15 amino acids. Germline assignment: CDR1 MDHEN and CDR2 SYDVKM. CDR3: CASGLAGSLTGELFF. The CDR3 DNA is TGTGCCAGCGGGCTAGCGGGAAGTTTGACCGGGGAGCTGTTTTTT. Variable domain in full (rest from reference TRBV28 and TRBJ2-2): DVKVTQSSRYLVKRTGEKVFLECVQDMDHENMFWYRQDPGLGLRLIYFSYDVKMKEKGDIPEGYSVSREKKERFSLILESASTNQTSMYLCASGLAGSLTGELFFGEGSRLTVL.

By its share, this clone is medium-sized. This chain joins TRBV2 and TRBJ2-1; 9 nucleotides match TRBD1. Trimming took 4 bases from V and 4 from J; bases not matched to a gene: 5. The CDR3 covers 15 residues. The V gene's germline CDR1 is SNHLY and CDR2 FYNNEI. The CDR3 bases are TGTGCCAGCAGTGGACAGGGGGGCCCGTACAATGAGCAGTTCTTC. The encoded protein is CASSGQGGPYNEQFF.

The genes are TRBV4-3 and TRBJ2-5; possible D gene TRBD1, 6 bases. There are 16 residues in the CDR3. CDR1 is LGHNA, CDR2 YSLEER, per germline. The V gene lost 2 bases and the J gene lost 2 bases, with 15 bases spanning the gap. The CDR3 here is CASSQQHTRGQETQYF. In nucleotides, the CDR3 is TGCGCCAGCAGCCAACAACACACCAGGGGACAAGAGACCCAGTACTTC.

The chain couples TRBV7-9 to TRBJ2-7; D not certain. Germline CDR1 and CDR2: SEHNR and FQNEAQ (reference sequence). V was pared by 0 bases and J by 0 bases, with 3 bases between. The CDR3 spans 13 residues. CDR3 bases: TGTGCCAGCAGCTTAGCTGTCTCCTACGAGCAGTACTTC. This gives the protein CASSLAVSYEQYF. The full variable domain, its missing parts supplied by reference TRBV7-9 and TRBJ2-7, is DTGVSQNPRHKITKRGQNVTFRCDPISEHNRLYWYRQTLGQGPEFLTYFQNEAQLEKSRLLSDRFSAERPKGSFSTLEIQRTEQGDSAMYLCASSLAVSYEQYFGPGTRLTVT.

This chain connects TRBV7-2 to TRBJ2-1, with D tentatively TRBD2 (6 bases). CDR1 is SGHTA and CDR2 is FQGNSA in the germline V gene. This CDR3 is built from 14 residues. V was pared by 5 bases and J by 2 bases, with 10 bases between. The CDR3 region has the DNA TGTGCCAGCAGCGGGACTGGCGCCTACAATGAGCAGTTCTTC. Translated, it gives CASSGTGAYNEQFF.

The rearrangement uses TRBV5-5 and TRBJ1-5; 10 bases are shared with TRBD1. Germline assignment: CDR1 SGHKS and CDR2 YYEKEE (reference sequence). The CDR3 runs to 16 residues. The V gene end was trimmed by 4 bases and the J gene end by 4 bases; junction bases not matched to a gene: 8. The CDR3 DNA reads as TGTGCCAGCAGCCCACGACAGGGGGCAGAAAATCAGCCCCAGCATTTT. It encodes CASSPRQGAENQPQHF. The full variable domain, rest sourced from reference TRBV5-5 and TRBJ1-5, is DAGVTQSPTHLIKTRGQQVTLRCSPISGHKSVSWYQQVLGQGPQFIFQYYEKEERGRGNFPDRFSARQFPNYSSELNVNALLLGDSALYLCASSPRQGAENQPQHFGDGTRLSIL.